This TCR beta chain was recorded in a study of Tregs in tolerant kidney transplant recipients (dated by TCRdb to about 2019). Regarding the complete study: Related donors were used in the transplants with nonmyeloablative bone marrow transplantation, and mixed chimerism was transient in the human trials. The study applied TCRbeta sequencing to find donor-specific regulatory T cells before combined kidney and bone marrow transplantation and then followed those same cells after transplant. Results and caveats for the whole study, not just this receptor: Although technical replication error seemed to be minimal, the question of biological reproducibility was not addressed directly. Expanding Tregs with activated donor B cells appeared to identify the most biologically relevant and donor-specific TCRbeta repertoire. Because the study included only a small number of patients, the results must be confirmed in larger populations and under other immunosuppression protocols. Donor-specific Treg expansion was found to exceed global Treg expansion in tolerant patients, suggesting antigen-driven rather than nonspecific expansion. For some patients, the PCR primers changed as time went on, which meant samples from those patients could not be compared with one another at the nucleotide level.

Concerning this clone: The antigen this receptor binds is unknown. Per-base qualities were not stored, and no clone one base away is much larger.

For TCRbeta CDR3 sequencing, genomic DNA was extracted from sorted cells using the QIAGEN DNeasy Blood and Tissue Kit. High-throughput TCRbeta CDR3 sequencing, which included PCR amplification with bias correction and internal controls, was done commercially through immunoSEQ. The authors' analysis ran thus. Unique productive TCRbeta sequences were defined by CDR3 nucleotide sequence where primers matched, and otherwise by CDR3 amino acid sequence together with Vbeta and Jbeta genes. To correct for sorting error, sequences found in more than one sorted population at a frequency ratio of 2:1 or less were discarded, and the remaining shared sequences were assigned to the population with the higher frequency. A sequence counted as donor-reactive if, in CFSE-low cells, the sequence had a frequency of at least 0.01% and was expanded at least 5-fold compared with unstimulated cells. Repertoire divergence was quantified by Jensen-Shannon divergence using the top 100 TCRbeta sequences ranked by frequency. When a sample had multiple sequencing runs, each run was corrected for sorting error separately and the runs were then pooled. Drawn from immuneACCESS, this table holds only the in-frame rearrangements with V and J called that TCRdb kept. Clones are partly lost; checked studies trace under half to an unresolved V gene and leave the rest unexplained. The V and J calls and clone size are taken from that table; D and trimming were inferred from the DNA. This sample comprises tens of thousands of clones, less than 98% of them detected only once. The ten largest clonotypes hold 0.56% of the sample.

This specimen's time point label, per the study, means: blood sample drawn before combined kidney and bone marrow transplant. Unstimulated Tregs (CD4+CD25+CD127-), CD4+ non-Tregs (CD4+CD25-), CD4 and CD8 cells were FACS-sorted from thawed PBMCs. Patients were several combined kidney and bone marrow transplant recipients from the ITN036ST trial, and only these trial subjects had samples available. Healthy control blood was processed to PBMCs with a Ficoll density gradient and then cryopreserved, whereas patient PBMCs were collected both before and after transplant. From the cysteine through the phenylalanine, the CDR3 covers 14 amino acids. Only the CDR3 region is kept as DNA, spanning 42 bases read in frame from base 1. V is shortened by 2 bases, J by 7 bases, and the region joining them spans 12 bases. From the germline V gene, CDR1 is SGHDT and CDR2 is YYEEEE.

This specimen consisted of CD4+ T cells from blood, obtained before the transplant. This TCR came from a human donor who received a combined kidney and bone marrow transplant. This receptor chain uses TRBV5-6 and TRBJ2-2; no D segment can be confidently identified. The CDR3 has the sequence CASSFNPVIGELFF. The DNA sequence reads TGTGCCAGCAGCTTCAATCCAGTGATCGGGGAGCTGTTTTTT. Outside the CDR3, residues come from the reference TRBV5-6 and TRBJ2-2 proteins, so the full variable domain is: DAGVTQSPTHLIKTRGQQVTLRCSPKSGHDTVSWYQQALGQGPQFIFQYYEEEERQRGNFPDRFSGHQFPNYSSELNVNALLLGDSALYLCASSFNPVIGELFFGEGSRLTVL.